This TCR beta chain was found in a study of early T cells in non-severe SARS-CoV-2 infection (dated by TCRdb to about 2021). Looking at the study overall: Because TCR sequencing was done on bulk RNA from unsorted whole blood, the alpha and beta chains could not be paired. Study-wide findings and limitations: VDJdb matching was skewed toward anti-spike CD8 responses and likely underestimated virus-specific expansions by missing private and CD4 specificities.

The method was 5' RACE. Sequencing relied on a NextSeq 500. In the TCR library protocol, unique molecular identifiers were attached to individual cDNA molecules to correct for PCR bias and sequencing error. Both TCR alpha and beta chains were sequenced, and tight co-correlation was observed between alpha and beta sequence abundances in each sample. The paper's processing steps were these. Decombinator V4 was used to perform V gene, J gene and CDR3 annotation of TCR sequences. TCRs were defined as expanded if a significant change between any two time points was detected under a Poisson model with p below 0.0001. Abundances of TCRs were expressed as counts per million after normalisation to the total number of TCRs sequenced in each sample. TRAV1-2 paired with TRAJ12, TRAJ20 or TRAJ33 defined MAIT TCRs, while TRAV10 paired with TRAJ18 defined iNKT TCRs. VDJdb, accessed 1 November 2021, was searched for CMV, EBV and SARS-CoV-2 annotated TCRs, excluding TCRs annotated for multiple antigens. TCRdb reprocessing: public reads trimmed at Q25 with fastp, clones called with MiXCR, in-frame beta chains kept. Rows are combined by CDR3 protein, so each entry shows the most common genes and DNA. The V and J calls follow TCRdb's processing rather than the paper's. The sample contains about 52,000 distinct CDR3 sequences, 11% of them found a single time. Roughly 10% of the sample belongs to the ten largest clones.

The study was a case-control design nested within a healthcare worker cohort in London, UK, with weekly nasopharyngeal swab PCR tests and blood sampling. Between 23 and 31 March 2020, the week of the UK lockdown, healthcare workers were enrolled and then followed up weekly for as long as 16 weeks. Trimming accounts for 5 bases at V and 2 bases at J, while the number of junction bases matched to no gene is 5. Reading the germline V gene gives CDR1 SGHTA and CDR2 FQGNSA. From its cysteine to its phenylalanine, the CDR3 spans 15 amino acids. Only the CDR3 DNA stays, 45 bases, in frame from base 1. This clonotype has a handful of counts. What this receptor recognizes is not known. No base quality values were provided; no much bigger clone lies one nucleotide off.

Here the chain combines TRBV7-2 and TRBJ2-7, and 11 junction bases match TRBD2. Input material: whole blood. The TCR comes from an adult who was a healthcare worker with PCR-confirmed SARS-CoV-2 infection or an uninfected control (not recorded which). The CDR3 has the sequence CASSPRTSGPYEQYF. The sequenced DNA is TGTGCCAGCAGCCCACGGACTAGCGGGCCCTACGAGCAGTACTTC.